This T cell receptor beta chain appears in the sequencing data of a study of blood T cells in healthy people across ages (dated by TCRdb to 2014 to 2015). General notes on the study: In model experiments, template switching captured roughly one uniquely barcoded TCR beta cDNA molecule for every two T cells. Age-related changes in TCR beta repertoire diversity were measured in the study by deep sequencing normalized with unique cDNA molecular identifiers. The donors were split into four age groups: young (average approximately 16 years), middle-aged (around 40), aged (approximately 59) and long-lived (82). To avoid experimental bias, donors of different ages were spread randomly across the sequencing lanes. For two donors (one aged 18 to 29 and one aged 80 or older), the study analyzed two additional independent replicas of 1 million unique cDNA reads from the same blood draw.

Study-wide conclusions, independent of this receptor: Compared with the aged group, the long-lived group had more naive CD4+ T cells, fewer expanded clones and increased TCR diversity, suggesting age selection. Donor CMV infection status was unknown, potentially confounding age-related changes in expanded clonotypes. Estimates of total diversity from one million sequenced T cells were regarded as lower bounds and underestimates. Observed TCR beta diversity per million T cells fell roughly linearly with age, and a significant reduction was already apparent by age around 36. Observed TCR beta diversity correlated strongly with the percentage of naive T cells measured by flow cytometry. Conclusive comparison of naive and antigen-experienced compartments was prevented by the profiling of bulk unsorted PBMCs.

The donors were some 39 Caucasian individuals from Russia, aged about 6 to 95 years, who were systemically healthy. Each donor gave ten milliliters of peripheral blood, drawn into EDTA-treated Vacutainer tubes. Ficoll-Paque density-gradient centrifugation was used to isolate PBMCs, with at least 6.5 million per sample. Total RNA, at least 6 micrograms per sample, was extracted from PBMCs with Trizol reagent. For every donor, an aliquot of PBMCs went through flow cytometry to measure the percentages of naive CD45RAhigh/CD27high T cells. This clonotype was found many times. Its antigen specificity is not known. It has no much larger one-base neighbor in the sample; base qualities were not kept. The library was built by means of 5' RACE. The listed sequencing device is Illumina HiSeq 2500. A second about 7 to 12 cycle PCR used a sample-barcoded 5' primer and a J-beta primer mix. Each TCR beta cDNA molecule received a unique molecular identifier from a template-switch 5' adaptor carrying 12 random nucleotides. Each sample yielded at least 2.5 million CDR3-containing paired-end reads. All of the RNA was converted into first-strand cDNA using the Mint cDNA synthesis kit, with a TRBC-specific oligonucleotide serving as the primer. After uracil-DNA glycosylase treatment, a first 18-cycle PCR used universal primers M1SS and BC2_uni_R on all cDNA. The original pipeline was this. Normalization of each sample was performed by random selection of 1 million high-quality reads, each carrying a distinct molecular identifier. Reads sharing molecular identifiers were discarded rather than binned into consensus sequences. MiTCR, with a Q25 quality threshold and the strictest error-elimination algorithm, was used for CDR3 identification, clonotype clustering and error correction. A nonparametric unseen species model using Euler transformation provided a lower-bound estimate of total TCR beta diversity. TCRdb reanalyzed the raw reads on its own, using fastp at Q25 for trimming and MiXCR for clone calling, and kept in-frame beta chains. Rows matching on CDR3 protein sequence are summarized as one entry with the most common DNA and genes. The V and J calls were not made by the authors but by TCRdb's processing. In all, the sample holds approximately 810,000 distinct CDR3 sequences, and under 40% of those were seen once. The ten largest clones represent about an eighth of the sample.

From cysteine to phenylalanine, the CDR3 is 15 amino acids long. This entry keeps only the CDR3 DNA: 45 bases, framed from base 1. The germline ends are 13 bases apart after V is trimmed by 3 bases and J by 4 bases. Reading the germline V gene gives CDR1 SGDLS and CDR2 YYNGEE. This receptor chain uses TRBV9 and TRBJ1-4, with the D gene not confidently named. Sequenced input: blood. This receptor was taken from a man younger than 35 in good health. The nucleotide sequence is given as TGTGCCAGCAGCGCCTCTACAGCTAATAATGAAAAACTGTTTTTT. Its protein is CASSASTANNEKLFF. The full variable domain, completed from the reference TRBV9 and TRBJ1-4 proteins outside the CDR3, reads DSGVTQTPKHLITATGQRVTLRCSPRSGDLSVYWYQQSLDQGLQFLIQYYNGEERAKGNILERFSAQQFPDLHSELNLSSLELGDSALYFCASSASTANNEKLFFGSGTQLSVL.